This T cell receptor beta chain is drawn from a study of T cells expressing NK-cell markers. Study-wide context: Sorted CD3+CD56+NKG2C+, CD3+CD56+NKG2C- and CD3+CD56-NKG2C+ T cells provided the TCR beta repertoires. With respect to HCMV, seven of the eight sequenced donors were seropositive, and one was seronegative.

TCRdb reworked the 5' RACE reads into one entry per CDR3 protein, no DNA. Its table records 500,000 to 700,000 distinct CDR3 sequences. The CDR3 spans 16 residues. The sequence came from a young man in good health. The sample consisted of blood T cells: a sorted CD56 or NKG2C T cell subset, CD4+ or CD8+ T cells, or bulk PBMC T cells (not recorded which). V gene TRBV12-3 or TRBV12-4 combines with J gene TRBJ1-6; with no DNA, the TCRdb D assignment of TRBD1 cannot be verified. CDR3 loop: CASSQGQWTYNSPLHF.